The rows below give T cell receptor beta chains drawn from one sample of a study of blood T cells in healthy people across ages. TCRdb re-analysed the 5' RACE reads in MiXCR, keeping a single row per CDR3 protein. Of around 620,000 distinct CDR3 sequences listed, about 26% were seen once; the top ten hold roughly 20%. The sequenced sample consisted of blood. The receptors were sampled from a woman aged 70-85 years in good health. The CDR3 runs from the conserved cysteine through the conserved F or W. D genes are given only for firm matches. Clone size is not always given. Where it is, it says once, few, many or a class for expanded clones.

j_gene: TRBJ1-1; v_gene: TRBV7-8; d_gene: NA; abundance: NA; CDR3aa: CASSFASLPEAFF; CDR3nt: TGTGCCAGCAGCTTCGCTTCTCTCCCTGAAGCTTTCTTT
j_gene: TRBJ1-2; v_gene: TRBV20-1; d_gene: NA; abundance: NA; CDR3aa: CSANLPGGQYGYTF; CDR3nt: TGCAGTGCGAACTTGCCGGGGGGTCAATATGGCTACACCTTC
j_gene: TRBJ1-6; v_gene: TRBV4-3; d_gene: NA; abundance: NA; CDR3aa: CASSQDTGGSSYNSPLHF; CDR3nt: TGCGCCAGCAGCCAAGATACCGGGGGAAGCTCCTATAATTCACCCCTCCACTTT
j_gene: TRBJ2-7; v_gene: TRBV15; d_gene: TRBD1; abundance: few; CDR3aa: CATSRDRQGEQYF; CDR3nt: TGTGCCACCAGCAGAGATCGACAGGGCGAGCAGTACTTC
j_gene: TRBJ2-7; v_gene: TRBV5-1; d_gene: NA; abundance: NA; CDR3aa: CASSLQGPSTYEQYF; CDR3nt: TGCGCCAGCAGCTTGCAGGGGCCTTCCACCTACGAGCAGTACTTC
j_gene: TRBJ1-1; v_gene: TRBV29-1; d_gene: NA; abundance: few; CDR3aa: CSVVRKVVPEAFF; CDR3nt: TGCAGCGTTGTAAGAAAGGTTGTCCCTGAAGCTTTCTTT
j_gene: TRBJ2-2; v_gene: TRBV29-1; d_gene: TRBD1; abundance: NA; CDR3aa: CSGGARGPTGELFF; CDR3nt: TGCAGCGGGGGGGCCAGGGGGCCCACCGGGGAGCTGTTTTTT
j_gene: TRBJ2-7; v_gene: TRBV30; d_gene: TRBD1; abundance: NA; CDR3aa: CAWSWDSNYEQYF; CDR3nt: TGTGCCTGGAGTTGGGACAGTAACTACGAGCAGTACTTC
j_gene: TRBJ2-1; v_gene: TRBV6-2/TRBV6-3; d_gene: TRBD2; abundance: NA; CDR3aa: CASALAGGNNEQFF; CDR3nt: TGTGCCAGCGCCCTAGCGGGTGGAAACAATGAGCAGTTCTTC
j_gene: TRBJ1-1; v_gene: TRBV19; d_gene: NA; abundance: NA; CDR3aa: CASSIIQGWTEAFF; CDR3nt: TGTGCCAGTAGTATAATCCAGGGCTGGACTGAAGCTTTCTTT
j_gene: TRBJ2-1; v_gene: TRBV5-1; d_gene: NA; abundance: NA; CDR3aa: CASRDRVGNEQFF; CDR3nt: TGCGCCAGCAGAGACCGGGTGGGCAATGAGCAGTTCTTC
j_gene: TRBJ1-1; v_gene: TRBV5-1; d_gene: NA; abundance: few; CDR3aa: CASRADTEAFF; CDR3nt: TGCGCCAGCAGGGCCGACACTGAAGCTTTCTTT
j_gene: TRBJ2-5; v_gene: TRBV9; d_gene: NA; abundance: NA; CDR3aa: CASSVATTATETQYF; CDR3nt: TGTGCCAGCAGCGTAGCTACGACAGCTACCGAGACCCAGTACTTC
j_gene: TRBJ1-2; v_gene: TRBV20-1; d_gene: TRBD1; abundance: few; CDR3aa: CSATFTGGSYGYTF; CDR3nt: TGCAGTGCAACATTTACAGGGGGCAGCTATGGCTACACCTTC
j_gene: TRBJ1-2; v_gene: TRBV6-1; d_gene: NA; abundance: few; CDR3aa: CASSLLLKDLRYGYTF; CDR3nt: TGTGCCAGCAGTCTCCTCCTTAAGGACCTTCGGTATGGCTACACCTTC
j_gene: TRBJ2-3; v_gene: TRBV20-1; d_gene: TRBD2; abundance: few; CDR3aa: CSATRTSGGTDTQYF; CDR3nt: TGCAGTGCTACACGGACTAGCGGGGGCACAGATACGCAGTATTTT
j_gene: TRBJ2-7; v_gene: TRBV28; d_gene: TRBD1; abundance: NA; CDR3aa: CASSDLRQGYEQYF; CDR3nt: TGTGCCAGCAGTGACCTTCGACAGGGCTACGAGCAGTACTTC
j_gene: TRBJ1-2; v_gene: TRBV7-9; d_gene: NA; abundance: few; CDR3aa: CASASRLQGGNGYTF; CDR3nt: TGTGCCAGCGCTAGCAGATTACAGGGAGGAAATGGCTACACCTTC
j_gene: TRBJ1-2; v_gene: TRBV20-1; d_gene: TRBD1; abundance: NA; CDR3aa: CSARETGGHYGYTF; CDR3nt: TGCAGTGCTAGAGAGACAGGGGGCCACTATGGCTACACCTTC
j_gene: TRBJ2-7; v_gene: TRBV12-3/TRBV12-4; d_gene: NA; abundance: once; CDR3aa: CASSLKEWAYEQYF; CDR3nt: TGTGCCAGCAGTTTGAAGGAATGGGCCTACGAGCAGTACTTC
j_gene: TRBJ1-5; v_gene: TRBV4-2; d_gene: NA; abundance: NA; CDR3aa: CASQKTGGDQPQHF; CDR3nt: TGTGCCAGCCAAAAGACAGGCGGAGATCAGCCCCAGCATTTT
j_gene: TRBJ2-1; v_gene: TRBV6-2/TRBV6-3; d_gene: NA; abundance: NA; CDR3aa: CASTRDSYNEQFF; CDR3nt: TGTGCCAGCACCAGGGACTCCTACAATGAGCAGTTCTTC
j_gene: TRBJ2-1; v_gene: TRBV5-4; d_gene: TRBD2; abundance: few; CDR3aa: CASSFKRGGKDEQFF; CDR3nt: TGTGCCAGCAGCTTTAAGCGGGGGGGCAAGGATGAGCAGTTCTTC
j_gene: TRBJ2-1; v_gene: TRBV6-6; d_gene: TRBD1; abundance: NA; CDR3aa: CASSRGTGVNNEQFF; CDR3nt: TGTGCCAGCAGCAGAGGGACAGGGGTGAACAATGAGCAGTTCTTC
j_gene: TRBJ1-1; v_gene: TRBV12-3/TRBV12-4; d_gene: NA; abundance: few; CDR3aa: CASSRIPGHSNTEAFF; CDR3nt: TGTGCCAGCAGTCGAATCCCGGGACACTCGAACACTGAAGCTTTCTTT
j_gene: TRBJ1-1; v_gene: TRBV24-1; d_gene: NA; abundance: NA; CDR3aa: CATSDNKNTEAFF; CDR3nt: TGTGCCACCAGTGATAACAAGAACACTGAAGCTTTCTTT
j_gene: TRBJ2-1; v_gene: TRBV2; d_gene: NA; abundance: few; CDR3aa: CASSQARGLGNEQFF; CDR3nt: TGTGCCAGCAGCCAAGCTCGGGGGCTAGGGAATGAGCAGTTCTTC
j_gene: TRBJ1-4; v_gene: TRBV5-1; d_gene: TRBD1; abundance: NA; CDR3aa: CASRKGQGTWTNEKLFF; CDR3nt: TGCGCCAGCAGGAAGGGACAGGGTACTTGGACTAATGAAAAACTGTTTTTT